This note documents a single T cell receptor (beta chain) sequence. The antigen remains undetermined. This sample is part of a study of regulatory T cells in long-lasting Graves disease. About the study: Persistence in Graves' disease required over 5 years of antithyroid drugs plus positive TSH receptor antibodies. General observations from the study: Few sampled subjects may have lowered accuracy. Persistent patients had a count of shared public clonotypes (around 2,700) that exceeded that of new patients (about 970).

TCR beta libraries were built with iRepertoire HTBI primers and Arm-PCR of CDR3 regions. In the authors' methods: Across samples, more than 55 TRBV and about 13 TRBJ segments were found. TCRdb re-called the multiplex PCR reads through MiXCR, storing one row per CDR3 protein. These V and J calls originate from TCRdb's pipeline instead of the authors' own analysis. The repertoire holds approximately 690,000 distinct CDR3 sequences, with approximately 31% as singletons. Trimming removed 2 bases from V and 6 bases from J, with 11 bases in between. This CDR3 comprises 13 residues. Time point in this sample: persistent/refractory GD, antithyroid drugs over 5 years with positive TRAb. PBMC-derived RNA was used for the TCR library.

The sequencing here drew on peripheral blood mononuclear cells (PBMCs), taken when the disease was refractory, from a patient treated with antithyroid drugs. The V gene is TRBV12-3 or TRBV12-4, the J gene TRBJ2-7; a weak D match, TRBD1 (7 bases). The sequence came from a female donor with Graves disease. CDR3 in DNA: TGTGCCAGCAGTTTATTCCAGGGGGGCGAGCAGTACTTC. It specifies CASSLFQGGEQYF.